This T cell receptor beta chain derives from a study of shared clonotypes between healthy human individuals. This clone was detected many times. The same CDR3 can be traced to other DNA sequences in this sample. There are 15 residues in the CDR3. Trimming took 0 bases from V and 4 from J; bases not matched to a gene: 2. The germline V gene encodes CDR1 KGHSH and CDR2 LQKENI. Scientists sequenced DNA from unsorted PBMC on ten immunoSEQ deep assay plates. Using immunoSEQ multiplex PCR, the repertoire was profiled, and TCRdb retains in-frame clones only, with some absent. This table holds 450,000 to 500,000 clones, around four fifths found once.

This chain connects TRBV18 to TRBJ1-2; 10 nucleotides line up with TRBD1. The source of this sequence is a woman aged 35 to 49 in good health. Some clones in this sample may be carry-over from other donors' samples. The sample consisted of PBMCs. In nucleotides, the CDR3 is TGTGCCAGCTCACCACCGGGGGACAGGGGCTATGGCTACACCTTC. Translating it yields CASSPPGDRGYGYTF.